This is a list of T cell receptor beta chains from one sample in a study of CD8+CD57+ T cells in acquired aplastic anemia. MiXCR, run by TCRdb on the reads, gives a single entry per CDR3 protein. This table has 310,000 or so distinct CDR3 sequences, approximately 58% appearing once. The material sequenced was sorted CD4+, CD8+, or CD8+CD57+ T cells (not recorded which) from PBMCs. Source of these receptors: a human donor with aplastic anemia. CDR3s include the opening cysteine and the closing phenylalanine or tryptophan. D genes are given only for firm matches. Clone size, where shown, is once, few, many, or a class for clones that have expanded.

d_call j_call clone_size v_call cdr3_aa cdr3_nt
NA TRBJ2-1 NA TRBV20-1 CSARDPGVEQFF TGCAGTGCTAGAGATCCGGGGGTTGAGCAGTTCTTC
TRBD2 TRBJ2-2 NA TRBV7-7 CASSSNLPGTSGRPNTGELFF TGTGCTAGCAGCTCAAACCTACCCGGGACTAGCGGGAGGCCGAACACCGGGGAGCTGTTTTTT
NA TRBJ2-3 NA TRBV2 CASDRAGGRDRHYF TGTGCCAGCGACAGGGCGGGGGGCCGCGATAGGCATTATTTT
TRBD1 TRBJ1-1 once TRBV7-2 CASSLAAGGQNTEAFF TGTGCCAGCAGCTTAGCCGCAGGGGGGCAGAACACTGAAGCTTTCTTT
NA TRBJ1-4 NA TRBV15 CATSRDRFTGEKLFF TGTGCCACCAGCAGAGACCGGTTTACGGGTGAAAAACTGTTTTTT
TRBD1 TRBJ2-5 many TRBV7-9 CASSLGQGATETQYF TGTGCCAGCAGCTTAGGGCAGGGGGCCACAGAGACCCAGTACTTC
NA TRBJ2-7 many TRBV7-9 CASSWVLEDEQYF TGTGCCAGCAGTTGGGTGTTAGAGGACGAGCAGTACTTC
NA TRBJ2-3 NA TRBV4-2 CASSQVPTASTDTQYF TGTGCCAGCAGCCAAGTTCCGACAGCTAGCACAGATACGCAGTATTTT
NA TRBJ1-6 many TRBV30 CAWSVKKGDLHF TGTGCCTGGAGTGTAAAGAAGGGGGACCTCCACTTT
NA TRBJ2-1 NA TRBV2 CASSARNDEQFF TGTGCCAGCAGTGCGCGGAACGATGAGCAGTTCTTC
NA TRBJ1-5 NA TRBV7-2 CASSPRGGTSNQPQHF TGTGCCAGCAGCCCCAGAGGGGGGACTAGCAATCAGCCCCAGCATTTT
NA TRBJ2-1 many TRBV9 CASSVSRELSEQFF TGTGCCAGCAGCGTAAGTCGGGAGTTGAGTGAGCAGTTCTTC
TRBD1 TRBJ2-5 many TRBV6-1 CASSEFNRGETQYF TGTGCCAGCAGTGAATTCAACAGGGGGGAGACCCAGTACTTC
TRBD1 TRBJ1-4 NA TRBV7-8 CASSSGTGGGKLFF TGTGCCAGCAGCTCCGGGACAGGGGGCGGAAAACTGTTTTTT
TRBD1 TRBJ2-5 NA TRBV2 CASRQGARSFQETQYF TGTGCCAGCAGGCAGGGGGCGCGAAGCTTCCAAGAGACCCAGTACTTC
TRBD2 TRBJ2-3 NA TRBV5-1 CASSSSGGGDTQYF TGCGCCAGCAGTTCAAGCGGGGGTGGAGATACGCAGTATTTT
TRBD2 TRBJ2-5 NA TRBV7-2 CASSLSFAGGQETQYF TGTGCCAGCAGCTTATCTTTCGCGGGAGGCCAAGAGACCCAGTACTTC
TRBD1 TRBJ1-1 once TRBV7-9 CASSPRRDSSMNTEAFF TGTGCCAGCAGCCCCCGCCGGGACAGCTCCATGAACACTGAAGCTTTCTTT
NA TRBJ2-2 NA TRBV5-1 CASSLGCGELFF TGCGCCAGCAGCTTGGGTTGTGGGGAGCTGTTTTTT
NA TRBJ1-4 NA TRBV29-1 CSARRGTTEKLFF TGCAGCGCCAGACGGGGGACAACTGAAAAACTGTTTTTT
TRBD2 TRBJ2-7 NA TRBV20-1 CSAPSSGGYEQYF TGCAGTGCTCCGAGTAGCGGGGGCTACGAGCAGTACTTC
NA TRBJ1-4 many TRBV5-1 CASSLGTGNTNEKLFF TGCGCCAGCAGCTTGGGTACGGGGAATACTAATGAAAAACTGTTTTTT
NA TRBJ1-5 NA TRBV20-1 CSARDRSRGWETQHF TGCAGTGCTAGAGATCGGAGTAGGGGATGGGAGACCCAGCATTTT
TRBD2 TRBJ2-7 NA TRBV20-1 CSARLAGPYEQYF TGCAGTGCAAGACTAGCGGGCCCCTACGAGCAGTACTTC
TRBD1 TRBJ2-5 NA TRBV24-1 CATSDWDRGPTQYF TGTGCCACCAGTGACTGGGACAGGGGTCCGACCCAGTACTTC
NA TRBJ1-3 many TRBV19 CASTNPGIFAGNTIYF TGTGCCAGTACTAATCCGGGCATTTTTGCTGGAAACACCATATATTTT
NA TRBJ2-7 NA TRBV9 CASSFSVDDYEQYF TGTGCCAGCAGCTTCAGTGTCGACGACTACGAGCAGTACTTC
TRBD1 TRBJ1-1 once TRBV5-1 CASSFTGDGEAFF TGCGCCAGCAGCTTTACAGGGGACGGTGAAGCTTTCTTT
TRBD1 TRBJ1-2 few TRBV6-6 CAISESDRGDFGYTF TGTGCCATCAGTGAATCGGACAGGGGAGATTTTGGCTACACCTTC
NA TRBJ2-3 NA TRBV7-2 CASSSQTIFTDTQYF TGTGCCAGCAGCTCCCAGACAATCTTCACAGATACGCAGTATTTT
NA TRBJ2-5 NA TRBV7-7 CASSLDQYQETQYF TGTGCTAGCAGCTTAGATCAGTACCAAGAGACCCAGTACTTC
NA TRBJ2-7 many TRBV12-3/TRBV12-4 CASSFETYEQYF TGTGCCAGCAGTTTTGAGACCTACGAGCAGTACTTC
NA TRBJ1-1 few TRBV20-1 CSARDPLLTEAFF TGCAGTGCTAGAGATCCACTTCTCACTGAAGCTTTCTTT
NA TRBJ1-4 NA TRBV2 CASSSREGGEKLFF TGTGCCAGCAGTTCTCGGGAGGGGGGTGAAAAACTGTTTTTT
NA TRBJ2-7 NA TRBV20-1 CSAREGGDYEQYF TGCAGTGCTAGAGAGGGGGGTGACTACGAGCAGTACTTC
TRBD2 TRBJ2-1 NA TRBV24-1 CATSGGAGTEQFF TGTGCCACGAGCGGGGGGGCGGGTACTGAGCAGTTCTTC
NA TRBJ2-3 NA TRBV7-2 CASSWRAGTDTQYF TGTGCCAGCAGCTGGAGGGCAGGCACAGATACGCAGTATTTT
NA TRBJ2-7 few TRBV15 CATSRDRVGQREQYF TGTGCCACCAGCAGAGATCGGGTGGGCCAGAGGGAGCAGTACTTC
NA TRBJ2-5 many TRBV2 CASSEATWTGGTQYF TGTGCCAGCAGTGAAGCGACCTGGACCGGGGGGACCCAGTACTTC
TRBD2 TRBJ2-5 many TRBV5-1 CASSLGLAGGETQYF TGCGCCAGCAGCTTGGGACTAGCGGGAGGGGAGACCCAGTACTTC
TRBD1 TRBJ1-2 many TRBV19 CASRTGTGRGYTF TGTGCCAGTCGCACCGGGACAGGGAGGGGCTACACCTTC
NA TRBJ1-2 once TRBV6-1 CASSVAGTVNYGYTF TGTGCCAGCAGTGTTGCCGGGACGGTTAACTATGGCTACACCTTC
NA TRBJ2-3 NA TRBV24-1 CATSDRGTEYTDTQYF TGTGCCACCAGTGACAGGGGCACGGAATACACAGATACGCAGTATTTT
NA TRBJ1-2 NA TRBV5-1 CASSLAMGTGNTF TGCGCCAGCAGCTTGGCCATGGGGACTGGAAACACCTTC
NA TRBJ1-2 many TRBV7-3 CASGKQGLSGGYTF TGTGCCAGCGGGAAGCAGGGGTTGTCCGGAGGCTACACCTTC
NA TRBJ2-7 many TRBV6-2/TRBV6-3 CASTGTLVYEQYF TGTGCCAGCACCGGGACACTCGTCTACGAGCAGTACTTC
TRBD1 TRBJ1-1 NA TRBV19 CASSMDRGDTEAFF TGTGCCAGTAGTATGGACAGGGGAGACACTGAAGCTTTCTTT
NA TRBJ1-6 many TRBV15 CATSRGDLFNSPLHF TGTGCCACCAGCAGGGGGGACCTATTTAATTCACCCCTCCACTTT
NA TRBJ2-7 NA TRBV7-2 CASSQAGDSYEQYF TGTGCCAGCAGCCAAGCGGGGGACAGCTACGAGCAGTACTTC
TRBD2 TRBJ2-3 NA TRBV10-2 CASSSKRGATDTQYF TGCGCCAGCAGCTCGAAGCGGGGGGCCACAGATACGCAGTATTTT
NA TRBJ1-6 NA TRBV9 CASSVVGVSPLHF TGTGCCAGCAGCGTAGTCGGGGTATCACCCCTCCACTTT
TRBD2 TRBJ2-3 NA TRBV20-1 CSARTSGGDTQYF TGCAGTGCTCGGACTAGCGGGGGGGATACGCAGTATTTT
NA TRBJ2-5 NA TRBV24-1 CATSDLGPGGYKETQYF TGTGCCACCAGTGATTTGGGCCCAGGGGGGTATAAAGAGACCCAGTACTTC
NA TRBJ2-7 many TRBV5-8 CASSSEPGRNEQYF TGTGCCAGCAGCTCGGAGCCGGGTAGGAACGAGCAGTACTTC
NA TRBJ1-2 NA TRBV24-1 CATSEGSNYGYTF TGTGCCACCAGTGAGGGGTCTAACTATGGCTACACCTTC
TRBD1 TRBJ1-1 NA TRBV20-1 CSAQRTGWNTEAFF TGCAGTGCTCAACGGACAGGGTGGAACACTGAAGCTTTCTTT
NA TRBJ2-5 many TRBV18 CASSLQQGTQETQYF TGTGCCAGCTCACTGCAACAGGGAACACAAGAGACCCAGTACTTC
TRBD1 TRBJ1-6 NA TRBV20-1 CSASLAQGTRAASPLHF TGCAGTGCTAGCCTAGCACAGGGGACCCGGGCGGCTTCACCCCTCCACTTT
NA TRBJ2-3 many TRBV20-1 CSARGPSGTDTQYF TGCAGTGCTAGAGGACCTAGCGGCACAGATACGCAGTATTTT
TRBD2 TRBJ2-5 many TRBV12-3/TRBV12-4 CASSSSGGWETQYF TGTGCCAGCAGTTCCTCGGGGGGATGGGAGACCCAGTACTTC